The clone carrying this T cell receptor (beta chain) was counted a few times. What it recognizes is unknown. V was shortened by 8 bases and J by 4 bases, with 8 bases between the two germline ends. CDR3 size: 12 residues. From germline, CDR1 is ENHRY and CDR2 SYGVKD. This sample was taken from a study of identical twins. Study results and limitations: Reduced insertions were recorded for abundant cord blood beta clonotypes, with no such pattern in memory repertoires.

Unique molecular identifiers were in the cDNA, with template-switch universal primer binding. TCRdb re-derived calls from the 5' RACE reads in MiXCR, one entry per CDR3 protein. The data contain 350,000 to 500,000 distinct CDR3 sequences, roughly 20% of them seen just once; the ten biggest clones take up more than 10%. This chain joins TRBV10-3 and TRBJ2-2; D call uncertain. Sample: naive T cells sorted from blood. This receptor was taken from a man aged 50-59 years in good health. The DNA of the CDR3 is TGTGCCATCTCGGTCGTCACCGGGGAGCTGTTTTTT. Translation gives CAISVVTGELFF.